The 32 T cell receptor beta chains listed next were all sequenced from one sample in a study of T cell changes during pregnancy in multiple sclerosis. Clones were read by immunoSEQ multiplex PCR, and TCRdb kept only the in-frame ones, dropping some. The sample carries approximately 34,000 clones, 90% recorded once. Here the sequenced sample was CD8+ T cells from peripheral blood mononuclear cells, taken after pregnancy. The receptors stem from a female donor with multiple sclerosis, enrolled in a pregnancy study.

The chain joins TRBV9 to TRBJ1-2, with 10 bases lining up with TRBD1. V shed 0 bases, J shed 4 bases, and the junction held 6 bases outside the gene matches. The CDR3 has 16 amino acids. Germline lookup yields CDR1 SGDLS and CDR2 YYNGEE. The CDR3 spells CASSVADRGGIYGYTF. CDR3 DNA sequence: TGTGCCAGCAGCGTAGCGGACAGGGGGGGAATCTATGGCTACACCTTC. Supplemented by reference TRBV9 and TRBJ1-2, the full variable domain reads DSGVTQTPKHLITATGQRVTLRCSPRSGDLSVYWYQQSLDQGLQFLIQYYNGEERAKGNILERFSAQQFPDLHSELNLSSLELGDSALYFCASSVADRGGIYGYTFGSGTRLTVV.

The chain combines TRBV5-8 with TRBJ2-5; D possibly corresponds to TRBD2 (5 bases). With 0 bases removed from V and 5 bases from J, the gap between germline ends came to 14 bases. The CDR3 is made up of 15 amino acids. Germline assignment: CDR1 SGHTS and CDR2 YDEGEE. DNA of the CDR3: TGTGCCAGCAGCTTGGGAGGGATCAGCGCGGAGACCCAGTACTTC. It encodes CASSLGGISAETQYF.

This sequence joins TRBV4-2 and TRBJ2-1; 10 nucleotides line up with TRBD2. Looked up from germline, CDR1 is LGHNA and CDR2 is YNFKEQ. The CDR3 is 16 amino acids. V dropped 0 bases and J dropped 8; count of bases not matched to a gene: 7. Here the CDR3 DNA reads TGTGCCAGCAGCCAAGATTGGGAGCGGGGGGGCGATGAGCAGTTCTTC. Amino acid sequence: CASSQDWERGGDEQFF.

The chain carries TRBV14 and TRBJ2-3; possibly TRBD1 for D (6 bases). The germline V and J ends were trimmed by 5 bases and 1 base, with 13 bases remaining between them. CDR3 length: 15 residues. Germline V lookup: CDR1 SGHDN, CDR2 FVKESK. CDR3 DNA sequence: TGTGCCAGCAGCTACAGGGTGAGTGGCACAGATACGCAGTATTTT. This sequence encodes CASSYRVSGTDTQYF.

The chain combines TRBV19 with TRBJ1-1; 7 bases map to TRBD1. CDR3 length: 16 residues. Per the germline V gene, CDR1 is LNHDA and CDR2 is SQIVND (reference sequence). Germline trimming cut 3 bases from V and 1 base from J; bases unmatched to any gene: 8. The CDR3 DNA reads as TGTGCCAGTAGTATTTACGCCGGGACAGAGAACACTGAAGCTTTCTTT. Amino acid sequence: CASSIYAGTENTEAFF.

The chain couples TRBV10-3 to TRBJ1-2; 8 bases agree with TRBD1. Germline CDR1 reads ENHRY; CDR2 reads SYGVKD. This CDR3 is built from 11 residues. Trimming at V came to 6 bases and at J to 6 bases, leaving 0 bases not matched to a gene. CDR3 DNA: TGTGCCATCAGGGACAGGGATGGCTACACCTTC. The encoded protein is CAIRDRDGYTF.

The chain combines TRBV9 with TRBJ2-3, with D perhaps TRBD2 (5 bases). Germline V gene sequence: CDR1 SGDLS, CDR2 YYNGEE. The CDR3 is 16 amino acids. Trimming took 4 bases from V and 0 from J, leaving 15 bases between them. DNA of the CDR3: TGTGCCAGCAGCTACCGACGGGATTCTAGCACAGATACGCAGTATTTT. The encoded protein is CASSYRRDSSTDTQYF.

V usage is TRBV11-2 and J usage is TRBJ2-5; D remains ambiguous. The V gene's germline CDR1 is SGHAT and CDR2 FQNNGV. The germline V and J ends were trimmed by 0 bases and 2 bases, with 7 bases remaining between them. The CDR3 runs to 14 residues. The CDR3 sequence is CASSLEALQETQYF. The CDR3 nucleotides read TGTGCCAGCAGCTTAGAGGCCTTACAAGAGACCCAGTACTTC.

This clone was seen only a few times. This chain joins TRBV27 and TRBJ1-1; D unresolved. This CDR3 comprises 12 residues. Germline-derived CDR1 and CDR2 are MNHEY and SMNVEV (reference sequence). V lost 8 bases and J lost 4, with 11 bases in between. Here the CDR3 reads CASVAASTEAFF. DNA for the CDR3: TGTGCCAGCGTTGCCGCGAGCACTGAAGCTTTCTTT.

The V and J genes are TRBV4-1 and TRBJ2-3, with D tentatively TRBD1 (6 bases). V lost 3 bases and J 1 base, leaving 14 bases between the germline ends. CDR1 and CDR2 from the germline V gene are MGHRA and YSYEKL. The CDR3 spans 16 residues. CDR3 coding DNA: TGCGCCAGCAGCCACCTAGACAGGAGAGGCACAGATACGCAGTATTTT. Translating it yields CASSHLDRRGTDTQYF.

The rearrangement uses TRBV10-3 and TRBJ2-3; D perhaps matches TRBD2 (7 bases). From germline, CDR1 is ENHRY and CDR2 SYGVKD. V was pared by 8 bases and J by 4 bases, with 16 bases between. The CDR3 has 14 amino acids. The CDR3 here is CAIEGGRGSDTQYF. The CDR3 DNA sequence: TGTGCCATCGAGGGGGGGCGGGGTTCAGATACGCAGTATTTT.

The chain employs TRBV4-3 and TRBJ2-7, with a weak D call TRBD1 (7 bases). V was clipped by 0 bases and J by 4 bases, with 10 bases between them. Germline V gene lookup returns CDR1 LGHNA and CDR2 YSLEER. The CDR3 covers 14 residues. The CDR3 DNA reads TGCGCCAGCAGCCAAGACAGGGGGGATTACGAGCAGTACTTC. Translating gives CASSQDRGDYEQYF.

The V call is TRBV6-4, the J call TRBJ2-1, with 9 bases fitting TRBD1. Germline V lookup: CDR1 MRHNA, CDR2 SNTAGT. The CDR3 covers 15 residues. The J segment lost 5 bases and the V segment lost 6 bases, leaving 8 bases of the junction unmatched. The CDR3 bases are TGTGCCAGCAGCCTCTCCGGGACAGGGAACAATGAGCAGTTCTTC. Amino acid sequence: CASSLSGTGNNEQFF.

This chain uses TRBV5-8 with TRBJ1-1; D is perhaps TRBD1 (6 bases). Trimming left V 0 bases short and J 2 bases short, with 17 bases between. In germline, CDR1 is SGHTS, CDR2 YDEGEE. There are 17 residues in the CDR3. The CDR3 bases are TGTGCCAGCAGCTTGGTAATTCGGGGGGCGCTTAACACTGAAGCTTTCTTT. Amino acids: CASSLVIRGALNTEAFF.

The chain links TRBV7-8 to TRBJ1-6, with D maybe TRBD1 (5 bases). Germline V CDR1 and CDR2: SGHVS, FQNEAQ. V lost 4 bases and J lost 8, with 18 bases in between. This CDR3 spans 16 amino acids. The CDR3: CASSSSLGGEYSPLHF. The CDR3 DNA reads as TGTGCCAGCAGCTCCTCCCTCGGGGGGGAATATTCACCCCTCCACTTT.

The chain links TRBV4-1 to TRBJ2-2; D may be TRBD2 (7 bases). V was cut by 1 base and J by 4 bases, with 13 bases left in between. CDR3 size: 16 residues. Germline CDR1 reads MGHRA; CDR2 reads YSYEKL. In nucleotides, the CDR3 is TGCGCCAGCAGCCAAGTGGCGGGGGCGGGCACCGGGGAGCTGTTTTTT. This translates into CASSQVAGAGTGELFF.

V gene TRBV27 combines with J gene TRBJ2-7; 11 bases line up with TRBD1. Germline-derived CDR1 and CDR2 are MNHEY and SMNVEV (reference sequence). CDR3 length: 15 amino acids. V was pared by 5 bases and J by 2 bases, with 5 bases of the junction left unmatched. The CDR3 DNA follows: TGTGCCAGCAGTGTCGGGACAGGGGGTACCTACGAGCAGTACTTC. Its translation: CASSVGTGGTYEQYF.

The rearrangement uses TRBV7-9 and TRBJ2-7, with 9 nucleotides matching TRBD2. CDR1 and CDR2 (germline): SEHNR, FQNEAQ (reference sequence). The CDR3 runs to 16 residues. Trimming removed 1 base from V and 4 bases from J; junction bases left unmatched: 8. CDR3 bases: TGTGCCAGCAGCTTAGAGCGGGGGGCGAGGAGGTACGAGCAGTACTTC. Translation gives CASSLERGARRYEQYF.

The CDR3 here is CASSLAGANNEQFF. The CDR3 region has the DNA TGTGCCAGCAGCTTAGCGGGGGCCAACAATGAGCAGTTCTTC. The chain is built from TRBV11-1 and TRBJ2-1; tentative D call: TRBD1 (6 bases). The CDR3 has 14 residues. The V end lost 0 bases, the J end lost 5 bases, and 8 bases lay between the germline ends. Germline assignment: CDR1 SGHAT and CDR2 FQDESV (reference sequence).

This chain links TRBV7-9 with TRBJ2-3, with 8 bases that match TRBD1. The CDR3 extends over 17 amino acids. Trimming removed 5 bases from V and 0 bases from J; junction bases left unmatched: 10. Germline CDR1 is SEHNR and CDR2 is FQNEAQ (reference sequence). In DNA form, the CDR3 reads TGTGCCAGCAGCCTTATTCCGGGACAGGAAAGCACAGATACGCAGTATTTT. It codes for CASSLIPGQESTDTQYF.

The rearrangement joins TRBV5-4 to TRBJ2-7; 8 positions agree with TRBD1. The CDR3 is 14 residues long. Germline-derived CDR1 and CDR2 are SGHNT and YYREEE (reference sequence). V trimming: 4 bases; J trimming: 4 bases; junction bases outside the gene matches: 7. CDR3 DNA sequence: TGTGCCAGCAGCCCGGACAGGGCGTCTTACGAGCAGTACTTC. Amino acids: CASSPDRASYEQYF.

The J gene is TRBJ1-1, the V gene TRBV9, with a possible D match to TRBD1 (5 bases). This CDR3 region has 15 residues. CDR1 is SGDLS and CDR2 is YYNGEE in the germline V gene. V lost 3 bases to trimming and J lost 1 base, with 13 bases between them. The CDR3 here is CASSAFTGENTEAFF. Here the CDR3 DNA reads TGTGCCAGCAGCGCATTCACAGGAGAGAACACTGAAGCTTTCTTT.

The rearrangement uses TRBV13 and TRBJ2-7; perhaps TRBD2 as D (5 bases). V lost 8 bases and J lost 7, with 15 bases in between. This CDR3 region has 12 residues. Germline V CDR1 and CDR2: PRHDT, FYEKMQ (reference sequence). CDR3 sequence reads: CASRGRDREQYF. The CDR3 DNA reads as TGTGCCAGCCGTGGTCGGGATCGAGAGCAGTACTTC.

V is TRBV12-5 and J is TRBJ2-2, with TRBD1 identical over 10 bases. The CDR3 length is 16 residues. The germline V gene encodes CDR1 LGHNT and CDR2 FRNRAP. Unmatched junction bases numbered 9, after V lost 5 bases and J lost 6 bases. DNA for the CDR3: TGTGCTAGTGGTAACGCCGGGACAGGGGACGCCGGGGAGCTGTTTTTT. Its translation: CASGNAGTGDAGELFF.

CDR3 sequence reads: CASSLEQNTEAFF. CDR3 nucleotides: TGTGCCAGCAGCTTGGAACAGAACACTGAAGCTTTCTTT. The chain has TRBV5-6 and TRBJ1-1; D ambiguous. CDR1 and CDR2 from the germline V gene are SGHDT and YYEEEE. Trimming took 0 bases from V and 1 from J, leaving 4 bases between them. The CDR3 is 13 amino acids. Variable domain in full (rest from reference TRBV5-6 and TRBJ1-1): DAGVTQSPTHLIKTRGQQVTLRCSPKSGHDTVSWYQQALGQGPQFIFQYYEEEERQRGNFPDRFSGHQFPNYSSELNVNALLLGDSALYLCASSLEQNTEAFFGQGTRLTVV.

The chain has TRBV7-9 and TRBJ1-4; 7 positions match TRBD1. The CDR3 has 14 amino acids. The germline CDR1 and CDR2 sequences are SEHNR and FQNEAQ (reference sequence). Trimming cost V 4 bases and J 8 bases; bases outside gene matches: 7. Here the CDR3 reads CASSSDRAWEKLFF. Written as DNA, the CDR3 is TGTGCCAGCAGCTCCGACAGGGCTTGGGAAAAACTGTTTTTT.

The chain employs TRBV7-3 and TRBJ2-3; D gene uncertain. V lost 1 base and J lost 1, with 6 bases in between. Germline V lookup: CDR1 SGHTA, CDR2 FQGTGA. The CDR3 has 14 residues. The CDR3, as DNA: TGTGCCAGCAGCTTAAGAGGCGGCACAGATACGCAGTATTTT. Translation: CASSLRGGTDTQYF.

The chain is built from TRBV4-1 and TRBJ1-5, with TRBD1 as a possible D gene (6 bases). V lost 1 base, J lost 6 bases, and 13 bases lay in between. CDR1 MGHRA and CDR2 YSYEKL come from the germline V gene. The CDR3 is made up of 15 amino acids. CDR3: CASSQVQGVGQPQHF. The CDR3 DNA is TGCGCCAGCAGCCAAGTACAGGGAGTTGGTCAGCCCCAGCATTTT.

The chain links TRBV11-3 to TRBJ2-3; 10 bases line up with TRBD1. J lost 0 bases, V lost 5 bases, and 8 bases had no gene match. The CDR3 length is 17 residues. Germline V CDR1 and CDR2: SGHNT, YENEEA. The CDR3 loop is CASSGGQGHSSTDTQYF. CDR3 nucleotide sequence: TGTGCCAGCAGCGGGGGACAGGGGCACTCTAGCACAGATACGCAGTATTTT.

This rearrangement joins TRBV9 to TRBJ2-5; D is unresolved. The CDR3 loop spans 14 amino acids. Trimming removed 0 bases from V and 1 base from J, with 7 bases in between. Germline CDR1 SGDLS, CDR2 YYNGEE. CDR3 coding DNA: TGTGCCAGCAGCGTAGGGGCTTTCCAAGAGACCCAGTACTTC. Protein product: CASSVGAFQETQYF.

This rearrangement joins TRBV19 to TRBJ1-5; 10 bases match TRBD1. Germline V CDR1 and CDR2: LNHDA, SQIVND (reference sequence). This CDR3 is built from 17 residues. Trimming took 5 bases from V and 3 from J; bases not matched to a gene: 10. CDR3 loop: CASSPWGTGAPNQPQHF. The CDR3 DNA sequence: TGTGCCAGTAGTCCCTGGGGGACAGGGGCACCCAATCAGCCCCAGCATTTT.

The J gene is TRBJ1-2, the V gene TRBV4-3; D is perhaps TRBD1 (5 bases). The V and J ends lost 7 bases and 7 bases respectively, with 7 bases between them. The CDR3 contains 10 residues. CDR1 LGHNA and CDR2 YSLEER come from the germline V gene. The CDR3 reads CASKGIGYTF. CDR3 nucleotides: TGCGCCAGCAAGGGGATTGGCTACACCTTC.